The T cell receptor beta chain under discussion was sequenced for a study of cytomegalovirus exposure and HLA in healthy donors. Overall study results and limits: There was a cluster of highly shared sequence variants that was likely a sequencing artifact. Across all donors, roughly uniform sequencing depth was an assumption of the presence/absence analyses.

Concerning this clone itself: Its specificity is unknown.

PCR used 60 Vbeta primers and 13 Jbeta primers. Sequenced by immunoSEQ multiplex PCR; TCRdb stores in-frame clones only, minus some. The table lists around 120,000 clones, 9% to 10% of them singletons. J gave up 5 bases and V 5 bases, and 10 bases lay outside the gene matches. The CDR3 runs to 15 residues. The germline V gene encodes CDR1 MNHEY and CDR2 SMNVEV (reference sequence). The origin of this receptor is a man aged 30-40 years in good health and CMV-seronegative. Specimen: PBMCs. The chain uses TRBV27 and TRBJ1-1; 8 bases map to TRBD1. The DNA for the CDR3 is TGTGCCAGCAGTCGGGGGGCAGGGGGCTTGACTGAAGCTTTCTTT. Translated, it gives CASSRGAGGLTEAFF.